The 17 T cell receptor beta chains below were found in one sample sequenced in a study of cytomegalovirus exposure and HLA in healthy donors. In the PCR, 60 Vbeta and 13 Jbeta primers were used. Measured with immunoSEQ multiplex PCR; TCRdb has only the in-frame clones, and not every one. Among around 150,000 clones, approximately 83% were seen once, and the ten largest hold more than 1.5%. The sequencing input was PBMCs. These TCRs come from a woman aged 18-30 years in good health and CMV-seronegative.

The V call is TRBV27, the J call TRBJ2-1, with 9 bases aligning to TRBD2. This CDR3 comprises 15 residues. The germline V gene has CDR1 MNHEY and CDR2 SMNVEV (reference sequence). V lost 7 bases, J lost 4 bases, and 8 bases stayed unmatched. DNA of the CDR3: TGTGCCAGCAAAGGGGCGGGGGGGCGGTACAATGAGCAGTTCTTC. Protein sequence: CASKGAGGRYNEQFF.

The chain carries TRBV29-1 and TRBJ1-2; D gene unclear. Trimming shortened V by 4 bases and J by 0 bases, and 15 bases separated the two germline ends. CDR1 SQVTM and CDR2 ANQGSEA come from the germline V gene. This CDR3 spans 15 amino acids. The CDR3 bases are TGCAGCGTTGTGGGCAGCCAGGAGGCTAACTATGGCTACACCTTC. This translates into CSVVGSQEANYGYTF.

V usage is TRBV29-1 and J usage is TRBJ2-5; tentatively, D is TRBD1 (6 bases). There are 12 residues in the CDR3. Per germline, CDR1 SQVTM and CDR2 ANQGSEA. The V and J ends lost 8 bases and 5 bases respectively, with 15 bases between them. CDR3 in amino acids: CSSLQGSETQYF. CDR3 nucleotides: TGCAGCTCCCTACAGGGATCGGAGACCCAGTACTTC.

This clone was found once. The chain joins TRBV13 to TRBJ1-3, with 8 nucleotides matching TRBD1. Germline loops: CDR1 PRHDT, CDR2 FYEKMQ (reference sequence). V gave up 5 bases and J gave up 7 bases; unmatched junction bases: 7. The CDR3 consists of 14 residues. CDR3 DNA: TGTGCCAGCAGCCCGCGACAGGGGTGGAACACCATATATTTT. This translates into CASSPRQGWNTIYF.

The chain combines TRBV19 with TRBJ1-1; the D gene is possibly TRBD1 (5 bases). The germline V gene encodes CDR1 LNHDA and CDR2 SQIVND (reference sequence). The V end was cut by 7 bases, the J end by 4 bases, with 10 bases between. The CDR3 length is 12 residues. Here the CDR3 DNA reads TGTGCCAGTAAGGACACCCCCACTGAAGCTTTCTTT. Protein sequence: CASKDTPTEAFF.

V and J are TRBV7-2 and TRBJ2-7, with 8 positions matching TRBD1. Unmatched junction bases numbered 2, after V lost 5 bases and J lost 2 bases. Germline V gene sequence: CDR1 SGHTA, CDR2 FQGNSA. CDR3 length: 13 amino acids. CDR3 sequence: CASSLTGAYEQYF. The CDR3 nucleotides read TGTGCCAGCAGCCTGACAGGGGCCTACGAGCAGTACTTC.

This sequence joins TRBV5-1 and TRBJ1-2; the D gene is possibly TRBD1 (6 bases). The length of the CDR3 is 11 residues. V lost 6 bases, J lost 6 bases, and 9 bases lay in between. Germline CDR1 reads SGHRS; CDR2 reads YFSETQ. Here the CDR3 reads CASKAGDGYTF. CDR3 nucleotide sequence: TGCGCCAGCAAGGCAGGGGATGGCTACACCTTC.

J is TRBJ1-2 and V is TRBV4-1; a weak D match, TRBD1 (5 bases). Germline V lookup: CDR1 MGHRA, CDR2 YSYEKL. Deletions cut 0 bases from V and 3 bases from J, with 11 bases between. The CDR3 has 15 residues. CDR3 residues: CASSQDSGVHYGYTF. CDR3 bases: TGCGCCAGCAGCCAAGATTCGGGGGTACACTATGGCTACACCTTC.

The J gene is TRBJ1-2, the V gene TRBV30; tentative D call: TRBD1 (6 bases). Germline V gene data show CDR1 as GTSNPN and CDR2 as SVGIG (reference sequence). V was clipped by 5 bases and J by 6 bases, with 16 bases between them. The CDR3 is 13 amino acids. CDR3 residues: CAWGEIAGDGYTF. CDR3 in DNA: TGTGCCTGGGGAGAGATAGCAGGGGATGGCTACACCTTC.

In nucleotides, the CDR3 is TGTGCCGGGGGGAGGGGTGAAAAACTGTTTTTT. It codes for CAGGRGEKLFF. V usage is TRBV7-9 and J usage is TRBJ1-4; possibly TRBD1 for D (5 bases). CDR1 and CDR2 from the germline V gene are SEHNR and FQNEAQ (reference sequence). With 11 bases removed from V and 7 bases from J, the gap between germline ends came to 11 bases. The CDR3 length is 11 residues.

The V gene is TRBV7-9, the J gene TRBJ1-3; 7 bases line up with TRBD1. V lost 3 bases to trimming and J lost 1 base; unmatched junction nucleotides: 6. The CDR3 is made up of 16 amino acids. The germline V gene has CDR1 SEHNR and CDR2 FQNEAQ (reference sequence). The CDR3 DNA reads as TGTGCCAGCAGCTTTCCCGGGACAGATTCTGGAAACACCATATATTTT. It translates to CASSFPGTDSGNTIYF. The whole variable domain, remainder taken from reference TRBV7-9 and TRBJ1-3, is DTGVSQNPRHKITKRGQNVTFRCDPISEHNRLYWYRQTLGQGPEFLTYFQNEAQLEKSRLLSDRFSAERPKGSFSTLEIQRTEQGDSAMYLCASSFPGTDSGNTIYFGEGSWLTVV.

The chain links TRBV7-9 to TRBJ1-1; 7 bases agree with TRBD1. The CDR3 sequence is 16 residues long. CDR1 SEHNR and CDR2 FQNEAQ come from the germline V gene (reference sequence). With V trimmed by 5 bases and J by 1 base, 10 bases remained unmatched. CDR3 protein: CASSRQGRDWNTEAFF. The DNA of the CDR3 is TGTGCCAGCAGCCGACAGGGCAGGGATTGGAACACTGAAGCTTTCTTT.

The CDR3 sequence: CASSTAGTGKNYGYTF. The CDR3 nucleotides are TGTGCCAGCAGCACTGCCGGGACAGGTAAAAACTATGGCTACACCTTC. This sequence joins TRBV5-6 and TRBJ1-2; TRBD1 agrees at 8 bases. CDR1 and CDR2 (germline): SGHDT, YYEEEE. With V trimmed by 4 bases and J by 2 bases, 10 bases remained unmatched. This CDR3 comprises 16 residues.

This chain connects TRBV10-3 to TRBJ1-1; TRBD1 agrees at 10 bases. The CDR3 contains 14 residues. With V trimmed by 8 bases and J by 5 bases, 8 bases remained unmatched. Germline V gene data show CDR1 as ENHRY and CDR2 as SYGVKD. The CDR3: CAIGETGGRTEAFF. In DNA form, the CDR3 reads TGTGCCATCGGGGAGACAGGGGGCAGGACTGAAGCTTTCTTT.

The chain links TRBV10-2 to TRBJ1-1; D gene uncertain. V was shortened by 8 bases and J by 1 base, with 5 bases between the two germline ends. CDR1 and CDR2 from the germline V gene are WSHSY and SAAADI. This CDR3 contains 11 residues. CDR3 residues: CASSRNTEAFF. As DNA, the CDR3 is TGCGCCAGCTCGCGGAACACTGAAGCTTTCTTT.

The chain carries TRBV5-1 and TRBJ1-4, with D perhaps matching TRBD1 (5 bases). Between the trimmed V and J ends, which lost 0 bases and 4 bases, there was a span of 10 bases. The germline V gene has CDR1 SGHRS and CDR2 YFSETQ. This CDR3 comprises 15 residues. Here the CDR3 DNA reads TGCGCCAGCAGCTTGGCCGGGGGGAATAATGAAAAACTGTTTTTT. It encodes CASSLAGGNNEKLFF.

This clone showed up just once. The chain combines TRBV29-1 with TRBJ1-2; a possible D gene is TRBD1 (5 bases). The V end was cut by 2 bases, the J end by 6 bases, with 16 bases between. The CDR3 length is 14 residues. Per the germline V gene, CDR1 is SQVTM and CDR2 is ANQGSEA. The CDR3 DNA is TGCAGCGTTGAAATCGGGGGTTGGGGCGATGGCTACACCTTC. Translating it yields CSVEIGGWGDGYTF.